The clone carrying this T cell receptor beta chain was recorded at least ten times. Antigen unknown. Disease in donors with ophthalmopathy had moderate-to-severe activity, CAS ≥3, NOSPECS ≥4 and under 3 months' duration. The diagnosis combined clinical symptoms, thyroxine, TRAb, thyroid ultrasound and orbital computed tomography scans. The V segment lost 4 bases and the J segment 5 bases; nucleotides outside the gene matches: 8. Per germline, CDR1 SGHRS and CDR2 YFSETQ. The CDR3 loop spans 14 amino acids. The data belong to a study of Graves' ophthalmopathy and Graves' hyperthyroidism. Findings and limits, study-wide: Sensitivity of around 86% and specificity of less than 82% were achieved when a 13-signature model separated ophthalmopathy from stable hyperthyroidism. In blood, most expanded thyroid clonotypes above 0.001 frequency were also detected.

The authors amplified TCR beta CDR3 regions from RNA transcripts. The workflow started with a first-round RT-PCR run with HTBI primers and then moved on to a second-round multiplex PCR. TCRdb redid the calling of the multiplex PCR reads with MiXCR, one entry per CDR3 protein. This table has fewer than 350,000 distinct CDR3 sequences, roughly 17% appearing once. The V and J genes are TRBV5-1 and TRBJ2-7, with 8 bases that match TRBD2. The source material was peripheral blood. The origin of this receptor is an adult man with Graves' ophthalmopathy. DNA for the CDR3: TGCGCCAGCAGCCTCGCCGGGGGGGTCAACGAGCAGTACTTC. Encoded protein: CASSLAGGVNEQYF.